Presented here are 11 T cell receptor beta chains from one specimen sequenced in a study of cytomegalovirus exposure and HLA in healthy donors. Use of 60 Vbeta and 13 Jbeta primers characterized the PCR. This table comes from immunoSEQ multiplex PCR, and its TCRdb copy is limited to in-frame clones, with some not included. The table includes just over 150,000 clones, approximately 79% detected once. What was sequenced was PBMCs. The receptors here all came from a man in his forties in good health and CMV-seropositive.

The V call is TRBV7-9, the J call TRBJ1-1; 8 nucleotides match TRBD1. The CDR3 consists of 15 residues. Germline CDR1 and CDR2: SEHNR and FQNEAQ (reference sequence). V dropped 5 bases and J dropped 4; count of bases not matched to a gene: 9. Here the CDR3 DNA reads TGTGCCAGCAGCCCTGACAGGGGAGGAATCACTGAAGCTTTCTTT. Protein: CASSPDRGGITEAFF.

The V gene is TRBV6-6, the J gene TRBJ1-6; TRBD1 might be the D (5 bases). Germline CDR1 reads MNHNY; CDR2 reads SVGAGI (reference sequence). This CDR3 has 15 amino acids. V was shortened by 6 bases and J by 3 bases, with 12 bases between the two germline ends. CDR3 amino acids: CASSTDTNYNSPLHF. As DNA, the CDR3 is TGTGCCAGCAGCACGGACACCAACTATAATTCACCCCTCCACTTT.

The rearrangement uses TRBV9 and TRBJ1-3; weak D call: TRBD1 (5 bases). CDR1 is SGDLS, CDR2 YYNGEE, per germline. V was clipped by 0 bases and J by 4 bases, with 8 bases between them. The CDR3 extends over 14 amino acids. The CDR3 loop is CASSVGQGGNTIYF. The CDR3 nucleotides are TGTGCCAGCAGCGTAGGCCAGGGAGGAAACACCATATATTTT.

This clone appeared a single time. This chain connects TRBV25-1 to TRBJ2-1; tentative D call: TRBD2 (5 bases). CDR1 MGHDK and CDR2 SYGVNS come from the germline V gene. V was clipped by 6 bases and J by 7 bases, with 19 bases between them. The CDR3 is 15 amino acids. CDR3 DNA sequence: TGTGCCAGCAGCGGTAGACTCGGGGATTGGAATGAGCAGTTCTTC. It specifies CASSGRLGDWNEQFF.

The chain links TRBV15 to TRBJ2-5; D is unresolved. The CDR3 has 15 amino acids. V gave up 4 bases and J gave up 0 bases, with 12 bases separating them. Germline-derived CDR1 and CDR2 are LNHNV and YYDKDF (reference sequence). DNA of the CDR3: TGTGCCACCAGCAAGGCCCCTAGGAACCAAGAGACCCAGTACTTC. Translating it yields CATSKAPRNQETQYF.

The chain has TRBV6-5 and TRBJ2-5; 7 bases agree with TRBD1. Near its end, the DNA agrees better with TRBJ2-7, so the J call may be wrong. The CDR3 runs to 12 residues. Per germline, CDR1 MNHEY and CDR2 SVGAGI. The DNA for the CDR3 is TGTGCCAGCGGCAGGGGGACCTACGAGCAGTACTTC. Translation: CASGRGTYEQYF.

The CDR3 loop is CARGEGRRNEKLFF. The DNA of the CDR3 is TGTGCCAGAGGGGAGGGTAGGAGGAATGAAAAACTGTTTTTT. The chain couples TRBV19 to TRBJ1-4, with a weak D call TRBD1 (5 bases). V lost 9 bases, J lost 5 bases, and 16 bases lay in between. The CDR3 runs 14 residues. CDR1 and CDR2 from the germline V gene are LNHDA and SQIVND (reference sequence).

V gene TRBV5-1 combines with J gene TRBJ1-2; TRBD1 might be the D (5 bases). Between the trimmed V and J ends, which lost 8 bases and 4 bases, there was a span of 18 bases. In germline, CDR1 is SGHRS, CDR2 YFSETQ. This CDR3 comprises 14 residues. The CDR3 loop is CASQTASRSYGYTF. CDR3 nucleotide sequence: TGCGCCAGTCAGACAGCCAGCCGCAGCTATGGCTACACCTTC.

The sample holds a few counts of this clone. The chain combines TRBV9 with TRBJ1-1; 7 nucleotides match TRBD1. The CDR3 loop spans 16 amino acids. V dropped 4 bases and J dropped 0; count of bases not matched to a gene: 9. The germline gives CDR1 SGDLS, CDR2 YYNGEE. CDR3 DNA sequence: TGTGCCAGCAGCCGACGACAGGGACCCTTGAACACTGAAGCTTTCTTT. It is translated as CASSRRQGPLNTEAFF.

This chain links TRBV29-1 with TRBJ1-2; the D gene is possibly TRBD1 (6 bases). Germline lookup yields CDR1 SQVTM and CDR2 ANQGSEA. With 5 bases removed from V and 5 bases from J, the gap between germline ends came to 12 bases. The CDR3 has 12 amino acids. CDR3 region: CSVRPGAYGYTF. CDR3 nucleotide sequence: TGCAGCGTTCGCCCAGGGGCTTATGGCTACACCTTC.

J is TRBJ2-3 and V is TRBV6-5; tentatively, D is TRBD2 (6 bases). Germline CDR1 reads MNHEY; CDR2 reads SVGAGI. V was trimmed by 2 bases and J by 6 bases, leaving 15 bases between them. The CDR3 loop spans 15 amino acids. The CDR3: CASSYGGLPGDTQYF. The CDR3 DNA sequence: TGTGCCAGCAGTTACGGGGGACTCCCGGGGGATACGCAGTATTTT.